These 7 T cell receptor beta chains were all obtained from the same sample, sequenced in a study of blood T cell repertoires in COVID-19. The assay was immunoSEQ multiplex PCR, and TCRdb's table has in-frame clones only and misses some. The table has about 100,000 clones, almost 90% seen once. The specimen sequenced was peripheral blood. The source is a human donor in a cohort sampled during active COVID-19.

This rearrangement joins TRBV21-1 to TRBJ2-3; TRBD2 was called by the table and not checked on the DNA. TRBV21-1 has pseudogene status. CDR3 length equals 16 residues. CDR3 in amino acids: CASSKVRGSGADTQYF. CDR3 in DNA: TGTGCCAGCAGCAAAGTGCGGGGGAGCGGGGCAGATACGCAGTATTTT.

The chain joins TRBV23-1 to TRBJ2-5; 8 nucleotides agree with TRBD1. TRBV23-1 is filed as an ORF, its function uncertain. The CDR3 has 16 amino acids. Germline trimming cut 6 bases from V and 0 bases from J; bases unmatched to any gene: 9. The DNA for the CDR3 is TGCGCCAGCAGAACAGGACGACAGGGGAACCAAGAGACCCAGTACTTC. It yields the protein CASRTGRQGNQETQYF.

The V and J genes are TRBV5-1 and TRBJ2-3, with 12 bases lining up with TRBD2. After removal of 3 bases from V and 7 bases from J, the junction contained 9 bases not matched to a gene. Per germline, CDR1 SGHRS and CDR2 YFSETQ. The CDR3 covers 16 residues. This CDR3 is CASSSMETSGSNTQYF. The CDR3 bases are TGCGCCAGCAGCTCCATGGAGACTAGCGGGAGTAATACGCAGTATTTT.

This chain uses TRBV5-5 with TRBJ2-1; perhaps TRBD1 as D (6 bases). The CDR3 loop spans 17 amino acids. Trimming pared 0 bases from V and 0 bases from J, leaving 13 bases between. From germline, CDR1 is SGHKS and CDR2 YYEKEE (reference sequence). The CDR3 DNA follows: TGTGCCAGCAGCTTGGCGACAGGTGGAGGCTCCTACAATGAGCAGTTCTTC. Protein sequence: CASSLATGGGSYNEQFF.

The chain uses TRBV15 and TRBJ2-6; 7 bases map to TRBD1. The CDR3 totals 21 residues. V lost 5 bases and J lost 4; bases outside the gene matches: 23. CDR1 is LNHNV, CDR2 YYDKDF, per germline (reference sequence). The CDR3 DNA sequence: TGTGCCACCAGCGCCCTCCCTACTGGGACAGAGTCTTTCCCCGGGGCCAACGTCCTGACTTTC. Residues: CATSALPTGTESFPGANVLTF.

The gene calls are TRBV25-1 and TRBJ2-1, with TRBD2 matching 8 bases. The CDR3 spans 17 residues. The germline V gene has CDR1 MGHDK and CDR2 SYGVNS. Losses at the gene ends were 1 base for V and 9 bases for J; bases not matched to a gene: 14. CDR3 DNA: TGTGCCAGCAGTGAATCTGTAGCGGGACTCTTGGGGGGTGAGCAGTTCTTC. Translating it yields CASSESVAGLLGGEQFF.

Concerning this clone itself: Additional DNA sequences in this sample encode the identical CDR3. J is TRBJ2-7 and V is TRBV5-6, with D perhaps matching TRBD2 (5 bases). CDR1 and CDR2 from the germline V gene are SGHDT and YYEEEE. V lost 0 bases to trimming and J lost 7 bases, with 8 bases between them. The CDR3 sequence is 12 residues long. CDR3 protein: CASSLASGEQYF. The DNA for the CDR3 is TGTGCCAGCAGCTTGGCATCGGGAGAGCAGTACTTC.